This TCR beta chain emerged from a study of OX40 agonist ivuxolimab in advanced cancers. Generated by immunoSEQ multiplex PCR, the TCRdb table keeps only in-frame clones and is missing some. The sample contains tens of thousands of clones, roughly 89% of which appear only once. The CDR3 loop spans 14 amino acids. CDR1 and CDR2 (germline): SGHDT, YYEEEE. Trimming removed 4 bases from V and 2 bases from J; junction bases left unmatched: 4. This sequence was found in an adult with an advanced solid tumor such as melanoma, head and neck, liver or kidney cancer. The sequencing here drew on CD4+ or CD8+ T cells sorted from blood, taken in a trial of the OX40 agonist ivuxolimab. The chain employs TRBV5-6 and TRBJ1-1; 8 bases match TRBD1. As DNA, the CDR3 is TGTGCCAGCAGCGCGACAGGGGTAAACACTGAAGCTTTCTTT. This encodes CASSATGVNTEAFF.